Listed below are T cell receptor beta chains from one sample, sequenced in a study of blood T cell repertoires in COVID-19. Assay: immunoSEQ multiplex PCR; the TCRdb copy retains only in-frame clones and omits some. The sample carries about 44,000 clones, about nine tenths recorded once. Sequenced sample: peripheral blood. These receptors were obtained from a human donor in a cohort sampled during active COVID-19. Each CDR3 is given with its conserved first and last residue. Fields, in order: V gene, J gene, clone size, D gene, CDR3 DNA, CDR3 protein. D genes are given only for firm matches. The size of a clone is reported for some rows only, either as once, few or many, or as a class for expanded clones.

>TRBV7-6|TRBJ2-2|.|TRBD1
TGTGCCAGCAGCTTAGCGGCGGGACAGGGTTCCGGGGAGCTGTTTTTT
CASSLAAGQGSGELFF
>TRBV3-1/TRBV3-2|TRBJ2-5|.|TRBD2
TGTGCCAGCAGCCAGGCCTCTAGCGGGAGGGCCAGAAAGACCCAGTACTTC
CASSQASSGRARKTQYF
>TRBV7-9|TRBJ1-3|.|.
TGTGCCAGCAGCCCAACGGGGTCGGGCTCTGGAAACACCATATATTTT
CASSPTGSGSGNTIYF
>TRBV6-1|TRBJ1-5|.|.
TGTGCCAGCAGTCAGAATAGCAATCAGCCCCAGCATTTT
CASSQNSNQPQHF
>TRBV6-2/TRBV6-3|TRBJ2-3|.|TRBD2
TGTGCCAGCAGTTACACGGGACTAGTCAGCACAGATACGCAGTATTTT
CASSYTGLVSTDTQYF
>TRBV18|TRBJ2-1|.|.
TGTGCCAGCTCACCTGGTGCCACACTAGGCAATGAGCAGTTCTTC
CASSPGATLGNEQFF
>TRBV28|TRBJ2-1|.|TRBD1
TGTGCCACCCAGTTTCCAGGGGGCACGGAAAATGAGCAGTTCTTC
CATQFPGGTENEQFF
>TRBV5-4|TRBJ1-2|.|.
TGTGCCAGCAGCTTGGAGAGCAACTATGGCTACACCTTC
CASSLESNYGYTF
>TRBV6-5|TRBJ2-7|.|TRBD2
TGTGCCAGCAGTTACGGACTAGCGGGAGGGTACGAGCAGTACTTC
CASSYGLAGGYEQYF
>TRBV19|TRBJ1-5|few|.
TGTGCCAGTAGTATAAATGCGGGGAATCAGCCCCAGCATTTT
CASSINAGNQPQHF
>TRBV7-2|TRBJ1-5|once|TRBD1
TGTGCCAGCAGCCAGGGGGATCGACGCAATCAGCCCCAGCATTTT
CASSQGDRRNQPQHF
>TRBV19|TRBJ2-1|once|.
TGTGCCAGTAGGGGTATGGGGGGTAGCAATGAGCAGTTCTTC
CASRGMGGSNEQFF
>TRBV15|TRBJ1-1|.|.
TGTGCCACCAATCCCACAGGGCGCTCCCAAGCTTTCTTT
CATNPTGRSQAFF
>TRBV18|TRBJ1-2|.|.
TGTGCCAGCTCCGTGTCCCGTTCGGATGGCTACACCTTC
CASSVSRSDGYTF
>TRBV10-2|TRBJ2-4|once|TRBD2
TGCGCCAGCAGGGTAGCGGGAGATCACATTCAGTACTTC
CASRVAGDHIQYF
>TRBV18|TRBJ1-1|.|.
TGTGCCAGCTCAACGAGGCCTTCTATGAACACTGAAGCTTTCTTT
CASSTRPSMNTEAFF
>TRBV27|TRBJ2-7|.|TRBD2
TGTGCCAGCAGTCCCGCTCTAATTATAGCGGGAGTTCCCCTCGAGCAGTACTTC
CASSPALIIAGVPLEQYF
>TRBV28|TRBJ1-6|once|.
TGTGCCAGCAGTTTAGGCGGAGCGAATAATTTTAATTCACCCCTCCACTTT
CASSLGGANNFNSPLHF